Below, one TCR beta chain is given with its context. Its antigen is currently not known. Base qualities are not provided; no much larger clone lies one nucleotide away. The data derive from a study of blood T cells in healthy people across ages (dated by TCRdb to about 2015). As for the study more broadly: In model experiments, template switching captured about one uniquely barcoded TCR beta cDNA molecule for every two T cells. Donors of different ages were randomly distributed across sequencing lanes to avoid experimental bias. The donors were split into four age groups: young (average about 15 years), middle-aged (39), aged (about 62) and long-lived (under 90). To track age-related changes in TCR beta repertoire diversity, the study relied on deep sequencing normalized with unique cDNA molecular identifiers. The study analyzed two additional independent replicas of 1 million unique cDNA reads from the same blood draw for two donors, one aged 18 to 29 and one aged 80 or older.

Libraries were prepared through 5' RACE. The sample was run on an Illumina HiSeq 2500. A second PCR of about 7 to 12 cycles was run with a J-beta primer mix and a sample-barcoded 5' primer. Each TCR beta cDNA molecule received a unique molecular identifier from a template-switch 5' adaptor carrying 12 random nucleotides. Each sample yielded at least 3 million CDR3-containing paired-end reads. All of the RNA was converted into first-strand cDNA using the Mint cDNA synthesis kit, with a TRBC-specific oligonucleotide serving as the primer. After uracil-DNA glycosylase treatment, a first 18-cycle PCR used universal primers M1SS and BC2_uni_R on all cDNA. The authors processed their data as follows. Each sample was normalized by randomly selecting 1 million high-quality reads, each carrying a distinct molecular identifier. Instead of being binned into consensus sequences, reads with shared molecular identifiers were discarded. CDR3 identification, clonotype clustering and error correction used MiTCR with a Q25 quality threshold and the strictest error-elimination algorithm. A nonparametric unseen species model with Euler transformation was used to estimate a lower bound on total TCR beta diversity. TCRdb redid the processing of the public reads, applying fastp at Q25 and MiXCR, and retained in-frame beta chains. Rows are unified per CDR3 protein, each entry keeping the most common DNA and genes. TCRdb, not the authors, supplied the V and J calls. Here the sample has some 670,000 distinct CDR3 sequences; roughly half occur a single time. The top ten hold approximately 12% of the sample.

Taken from cysteine to phenylalanine, the CDR3 has 15 residues. Of the read, only the CDR3 DNA is kept; its 45 bases are in frame from base 1. Between the V and J ends, shortened by 0 bases and 1 base respectively, the junction contains 10 bases. The germline V gene specifies SGHRS as CDR1 and YFSETQ as CDR2. Donors were under 40 systemically healthy Caucasian individuals from Russia aged roughly 6 to 95 years. Each donor gave around 9.5 milliliters of peripheral blood, collected into EDTA-treated Vacutainer tubes. Ficoll-Paque density-gradient centrifugation was used to isolate PBMCs, with at least 6.5 million obtained per sample. Trizol reagent was used to extract total RNA from PBMCs, with at least 6 micrograms per sample. The percentages of naive CD45RAhigh/CD27high T cells were determined by flow cytometry on a PBMC aliquot from every donor. General study outcomes and caveats: Observed TCR beta diversity correlated strongly with the percentage of naive T cells measured by flow cytometry. Estimates of total diversity from one million sequenced T cells were regarded as lower bounds and underestimates. As age increased, observed TCR beta diversity per million T cells dropped in a roughly linear way, and a significant reduction was already evident by age approximately 40. Compared with the aged group, the long-lived group had more naive CD4+ T cells, fewer expanded clones and increased TCR diversity, a pattern suggesting age selection. Donor CMV infection status was unknown, potentially confounding age-related changes in expanded clonotypes. Because profiling used bulk unsorted PBMCs, naive and antigen-experienced compartments could not be compared conclusively.

Sequencing input: blood. Rearrangement joined TRBV5-1 to TRBJ1-1; the D gene assignment is ambiguous. The clonotype originates from a woman aged 80 or over in good health. The DNA sequence follows: TGCGCCAGCAGCTTGGAGGGTGGGAAGAACACTGAAGCTTTCTTT. Its coded protein is CASSLEGGKNTEAFF.